The rows below give T cell receptor beta chains drawn from one sample of a study of cytotoxic CD8 clonotypes in ibrutinib-treated CLL. Some clones are missing from TCRdb's copy, which holds only in-frame ones; the method was immunoSEQ multiplex PCR. The sample includes about 6,700 clones, over 60% of them seen just once. The sample consisted of PBMCs, taken before ibrutinib treatment. These receptors all stem from a human donor with chronic lymphocytic leukemia. Both conserved end residues are part of each CDR3. D genes are given only for firm matches. Expanded clones are given a class, and other clones once, few, many or no size at all.

cdr3_aa	cdr3_nt	j_call	clone_size	v_call	d_call
CATSGGWSQGLDTQYF	TGTGCCACCAGCGGAGGGTGGTCGCAGGGGTTAGATACGCAGTATTTT	TRBJ2-3	once	TRBV15	NA
CASSPRTTYRYGYTF	TGTGCCAGCAGCCCCCGCACTACGTACCGCTATGGCTACACCTTC	TRBJ1-2	once	TRBV5-5	NA
CASLGWQGAFYGYTF	TGCGCCAGCCTGGGGTGGCAGGGGGCTTTCTATGGCTACACCTTC	TRBJ1-2	NA	TRBV10-2	TRBD1
CASSLATENTMNTEAFF	TGTGCCAGCAGTTTGGCCACCGAAAATACCATGAACACTGAAGCTTTCTTT	TRBJ1-1	once	TRBV28	NA
CASRPTGFVNQPQHF	TGTGCCAGCAGACCTACAGGGTTCGTCAATCAGCCCCAGCATTTT	TRBJ1-5	NA	TRBV28	NA
CASSLVVTGNTEAFF	TGTGCCAGCAGCTTAGTGGTGACAGGGAACACTGAAGCTTTCTTT	TRBJ1-1	NA	TRBV7-2	NA
CASNRGQGYYEQYF	TGTGCCAGCAACCGTGGACAGGGTTACTACGAGCAGTACTTC	TRBJ2-7	few	TRBV7-9	TRBD1
CASSNSGVANEQFF	TGTGCCAGCAGTAATAGCGGGGTAGCCAATGAGCAGTTCTTC	TRBJ2-1	NA	TRBV6-4	TRBD2
CASSFGTGELFF	TGTGCCAGCAGCTTCGGTACCGGGGAGCTGTTTTTT	TRBJ2-2	NA	TRBV11-2	NA
CASSSPAGPGELFF	TGTGCCAGTAGTTCTCCCGCGGGGCCCGGGGAGCTGTTTTTT	TRBJ2-2	NA	TRBV28	NA
CASSLVLTDTQYF	TGTGCCAGCAGCCTGGTCCTCACAGATACGCAGTATTTT	TRBJ2-3	NA	TRBV11-3	NA
CSVVGAYEQYF	TGCAGCGTTGTAGGTGCCTACGAGCAGTACTTC	TRBJ2-7	medium-sized	TRBV29-1	NA
CASSYAGTGFFYEQYF	TGTGCCAGCAGTTACGCCGGGACAGGTTTTTTCTACGAGCAGTACTTC	TRBJ2-7	NA	TRBV6-5	TRBD1
CSATRAGGVGTEAFF	TGCAGCGCCACTAGGGCAGGGGGCGTCGGAACTGAAGCTTTCTTT	TRBJ1-1	NA	TRBV29-1	TRBD1
CASSPLYSGNTIYF	TGTGCCAGCAGCCCCCTGTACTCTGGAAACACCATATATTTT	TRBJ1-3	NA	TRBV13	NA
CASSVAGTGGAGYEQYF	TGTGCCAGCAGCGTAGCCGGGACAGGGGGCGCTGGCTACGAGCAGTACTTC	TRBJ2-7	NA	TRBV9	TRBD1
CASRTGGAVSEQYF	TGTGCCAGCAGGACAGGGGGGGCGGTCTCCGAGCAGTACTTC	TRBJ2-7	NA	TRBV28	TRBD1
CASSLMSGDTEAFF	TGTGCCAGCAGCCTTATGAGTGGTGATACTGAAGCTTTCTTT	TRBJ1-1	NA	TRBV7-9	NA
CASSEREETQYF	TGTGCCAGCAGTGAGCGCGAGGAGACCCAGTACTTC	TRBJ2-5	NA	TRBV2	NA
CASSAAGPGRNEQFF	TGCGCCAGCAGCGCAGCGGGCCCCGGTCGCAATGAGCAGTTCTTC	TRBJ2-1	NA	TRBV5-1	NA
CASLRGPTSSYNEQFF	TGTGCCAGCCTGAGGGGGCCAACGAGTTCCTACAATGAGCAGTTCTTC	TRBJ2-1	NA	TRBV5-6	TRBD1
CASSPSGSRADTQYF	TGTGCCAGCAGTCCCTCGGGGTCCAGGGCAGATACGCAGTATTTT	TRBJ2-3	NA	TRBV28	NA
CASSDWTGSNYGYTF	TGTGCCAGCAGCGATTGGACTGGTTCTAACTATGGCTACACCTTC	TRBJ1-2	NA	TRBV11-2	NA
CASSFSNIQYF	TGTGCCAGCAGTTTCTCGAACATTCAGTACTTC	TRBJ2-4	few	TRBV6-5	NA
CASSIDPIPYNEQFF	TGTGCCAGTAGTATAGATCCTATACCTTACAATGAGCAGTTCTTC	TRBJ2-1	NA	TRBV19	NA
CASNRERETQYF	TGTGCCAGCAACAGGGAAAGAGAGACCCAGTACTTC	TRBJ2-5	NA	TRBV2	NA
CSVVRGTEAFF	TGCAGCGTCGTCAGGGGAACTGAAGCTTTCTTT	TRBJ1-1	NA	TRBV29-1	NA
CASSTATGREQFF	TGTGCCAGCAGCACCGCGACAGGGCGCGAGCAGTTCTTC	TRBJ2-1	NA	TRBV14	TRBD1
CASSLSTVLRGSPLHF	TGTGCCAGCAGTTTATCCACAGTGTTGAGAGGTTCACCCCTCCACTTT	TRBJ1-6	NA	TRBV27	NA